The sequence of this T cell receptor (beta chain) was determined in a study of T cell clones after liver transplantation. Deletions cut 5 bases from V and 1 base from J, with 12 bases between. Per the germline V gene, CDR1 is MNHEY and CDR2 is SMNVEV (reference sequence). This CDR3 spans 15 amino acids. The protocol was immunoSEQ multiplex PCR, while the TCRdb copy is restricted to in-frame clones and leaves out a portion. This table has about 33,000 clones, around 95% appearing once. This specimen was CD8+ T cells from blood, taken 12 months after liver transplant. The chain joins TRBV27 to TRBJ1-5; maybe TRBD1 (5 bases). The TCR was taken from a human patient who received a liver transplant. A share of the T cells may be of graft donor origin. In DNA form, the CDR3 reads TGTGCCAGCAGTACCCCGGGGGGAAGCAATCAGCCCCAGCATTTT. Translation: CASSTPGGSNQPQHF.